Each of the 17 T cell receptor beta chains below was sequenced from the same sample in a study of shared clonotypes between healthy human individuals. Only in-frame clones appear in the TCRdb table, and some are missing; sequencing was by immunoSEQ multiplex PCR. Seen here are 950,000 to 1,100,000 clones, 75% to 85% observed once, and the top ten hold 0.5% to 0.65%. Sequencing input: memory CD4+ T cells from PBMCs. Noted subset: CD45RA-negative fraction. Receptor source: a young man in good health. Some clones in this sample may be carry-over from other donors' samples.

The chain is built from TRBV28 and TRBJ2-1; 7 bases fit TRBD1. Unmatched junction bases numbered 7, after V lost 4 bases and J lost 4 bases. This CDR3 region has 15 residues. Germline V CDR1 and CDR2: MDHEN, SYDVKM. This CDR3 reads CASSSFGQEYNEQFF. In DNA, the CDR3 is TGTGCCAGCAGTTCTTTCGGACAGGAGTACAATGAGCAGTTCTTC.

The chain links TRBV5-4 to TRBJ2-7, with 9 bases lining up with TRBD1. The CDR3 spans 14 residues. V lost 3 bases, J lost 5 bases, and 6 bases stayed unmatched. Germline CDR1 SGHNT, CDR2 YYREEE (reference sequence). The CDR3 is CASSSGTGINEQYF. The DNA for the CDR3 is TGTGCCAGCAGCTCCGGGACAGGGATCAACGAGCAGTACTTC.

As to this clone: Other DNA sequences in this specimen translate into the identical CDR3. The chain employs TRBV28 and TRBJ2-7, with no clear D. CDR3 length: 16 residues. Trimming shortened V by 3 bases and J by 1 base, and 16 bases separated the two germline ends. Germline CDR1 is MDHEN and CDR2 is SYDVKM. CDR3 DNA sequence: TGTGCCAGCAGTTTCTCGCTGGCAGGATTATCCTACGAGCAGTACTTC. It is translated as CASSFSLAGLSYEQYF.

This chain connects TRBV2 to TRBJ2-1, with a possible D match to TRBD2 (6 bases). The CDR3 extends over 11 amino acids. Trimming removed 11 bases at V and 9 bases at J, with 14 bases between. Looked up from germline, CDR1 is SNHLY and CDR2 is FYNNEI. CDR3 residues: CAGTSLIEQFF. DNA for the CDR3: TGTGCCGGTACTAGCTTGATTGAGCAGTTCTTC.

Concerning this clone itself: The sample has other DNA sequences that encode this CDR3 too. The genes are TRBV10-3 and TRBJ2-3; 8 bases agree with TRBD2. V lost 3 bases to trimming and J lost 1 base; unmatched junction nucleotides: 0. From germline, CDR1 is ENHRY and CDR2 SYGVKD. There are 14 residues in the CDR3. CDR3 coding DNA: TGTGCCATCAGTGATAGCGGGGGCACAGATACGCAGTATTTT. It is translated as CAISDSGGTDTQYF.

This clone showed up many times. CDR3: CASSPPGGPQHF. The CDR3 nucleotides are TGTGCCAGCAGCCCCCCGGGTGGGCCCCAGCATTTT. The chain employs TRBV7-9 and TRBJ1-5; D remains ambiguous. V was clipped by 5 bases and J by 9 bases, with 11 bases between them. This CDR3 has 12 residues. Germline CDR1 and CDR2: SEHNR and FQNEAQ (reference sequence).

The chain combines TRBV4-3 with TRBJ1-5, with D perhaps TRBD1 (6 bases). This CDR3 contains 15 residues. Germline CDR1 reads LGHNA; CDR2 reads YSLEER. V was cut by 0 bases and J by 7 bases, with 13 bases left in between. CDR3 region: CASSQDRTAGQPQHF. The CDR3, as DNA: TGCGCCAGCAGCCAAGACCGGACAGCGGGCCAGCCCCAGCATTTT.

The chain couples TRBV5-1 to TRBJ2-1; D might be TRBD1 (6 bases). V was pared by 5 bases and J by 5 bases, with 14 bases between. The CDR3 covers 14 residues. The germline CDR1 and CDR2 sequences are SGHRS and YFSETQ. CDR3 nucleotides: TGCGCCAGCAGGCTGCGAGGGGGTGACAATGAGCAGTTCTTC. Translated: CASRLRGGDNEQFF.

The CDR3 DNA reads as TGTGCCAGCAGCTTATTTGAGGGCAATGAGCAGTTCTTC. Translating gives CASSLFEGNEQFF. J is TRBJ2-1 and V is TRBV7-3; TRBD2 is a possible D gene (5 bases). V was pared by 2 bases and J by 6 bases, with 8 bases between. The CDR3 is 13 amino acids. The germline V gene encodes CDR1 SGHTA and CDR2 FQGTGA.

This clone was seen repeatedly, ten times or more. The chain joins TRBV28 to TRBJ2-3; D may be TRBD1 or TRBD2 (5 bases each). Germline values: CDR1 MDHEN, CDR2 SYDVKM. Trimming pared 4 bases from V and 0 bases from J, leaving 14 bases between. The CDR3 spans 16 residues. The CDR3 coding sequence is TGTGCCAGCAGTTACGTTGGGACGGGAAGCACAGATACGCAGTATTTT. This translates into CASSYVGTGSTDTQYF.

The V gene is TRBV7-9, the J gene TRBJ1-1; weak D call: TRBD1 (6 bases). The CDR3 covers 16 residues. Germline loops: CDR1 SEHNR, CDR2 FQNEAQ (reference sequence). Trimming removed 3 bases at V and 0 bases at J, with 14 bases between. The CDR3 region is CASSFRGWALNTEAFF. The CDR3 DNA follows: TGTGCCAGCAGCTTCAGGGGATGGGCCTTGAACACTGAAGCTTTCTTT.

The V gene is TRBV6-5, the J gene TRBJ1-4; no definite D call. The CDR3 is made up of 13 amino acids. Germline V lookup: CDR1 MNHEY, CDR2 SVGAGI. V was trimmed by 7 bases and J by 4 bases, leaving 10 bases between them. The CDR3 DNA reads TGTGCCAGCAAGGCGGACCTTAATGAAAAACTGTTTTTT. This encodes CASKADLNEKLFF.

This clone has at least ten counts. The V gene is TRBV14, the J gene TRBJ1-1; maybe TRBD1 (5 bases). The CDR3 has 14 residues. Looked up from germline, CDR1 is SGHDN and CDR2 is FVKESK. The V and J ends lost 1 base and 4 bases respectively, with 10 bases between them. CDR3 nucleotide sequence: TGTGCCAGCAGCCAAGGATGGGGCCGCACTGAAGCTTTCTTT. This sequence encodes CASSQGWGRTEAFF.

This clone has only a few counts. This chain uses TRBV9 with TRBJ2-5; 7 bases fit TRBD1. The CDR3 has 15 amino acids. The germline V gene encodes CDR1 SGDLS and CDR2 YYNGEE. V shed 3 bases and J 2 bases; nucleotides not matched to a gene: 7. Written as DNA, the CDR3 is TGTGCCAGCAGCGCGGGACAGACGAAACAAGAGACCCAGTACTTC. It codes for CASSAGQTKQETQYF.

V usage is TRBV2 and J usage is TRBJ1-4; 7 bases are a match to TRBD1. Trimming took 6 bases from V and 5 from J; bases not matched to a gene: 12. Germline assignment: CDR1 SNHLY and CDR2 FYNNEI. This CDR3 is 16 amino acids long. CDR3 coding DNA: TGTGCCAGCAGGCGGCCCAGGGGGGGGAGCAATGAAAAACTGTTTTTT. Translated, it gives CASRRPRGGSNEKLFF.

V usage is TRBV10-3 and J usage is TRBJ2-1; D gene unclear. Looked up from germline, CDR1 is ENHRY and CDR2 is SYGVKD. This CDR3 comprises 16 residues. V gave up 0 bases and J gave up 5 bases, with 14 bases separating them. CDR3 region: CAISESSGILDNEQFF. The DNA for the CDR3 is TGTGCCATCAGTGAGTCGAGTGGGATCCTGGACAATGAGCAGTTCTTC.

This chain connects TRBV6-6 to TRBJ1-2, with 10 bases that match TRBD1. Per germline, CDR1 MNHNY and CDR2 SVGAGI (reference sequence). The V segment lost 2 bases and the J segment 10 bases; nucleotides outside the gene matches: 7. The CDR3 spans 14 residues. CDR3 amino acids: CASSYPDRGLDYTF. Here the CDR3 DNA reads TGTGCCAGCAGTTACCCTGACAGGGGGCTCGACTACACCTTC.